Listed here is a single TCR beta chain. Its specificity is not known. These data are taken from a study of beta chain features in type 1 diabetes. About the research overall: Comparable age, gender and cell yields were observed in patients relative to healthy donors.

Findings of the study overall: TCRB repertoires of naive, central memory and Treg cells appeared more similar among patients than among healthy donors. Researchers caution that PCR might favor shorter templates, equally among patients and controls. Type 1 diabetes patients had TCRB CDR3s that were shorter (moderately but significantly so) in all four CD4+ subsets.

Via CD45RO/CCR7/CD25/CD127/CD95/CD27, cells of the CD4+ naive, central memory, regulatory and stem cell-like memory subsets were sorted. The entirety of the isolated RNA underwent reverse transcription, so expressed TCRB transcripts were sequenced. Generated by immunoSEQ multiplex PCR, the TCRdb table keeps only in-frame clones and is missing some. The sample gives roughly 730,000 clones, roughly 12% of which show up once; roughly 0.022% is in the top ten. The sequenced material came from naive CD4+ T cells from blood. The sequence came from a young man with type 1 diabetes.

For the CDR3, the DNA is TGTGCCTGGAGTGTAGGGTTAAGTGAAGCTTTCTTT. This codes for CAWSVGLSEAFF. The chain carries TRBV30 and TRBJ1-1; no clear D. CDR1 and CDR2 from the germline V gene are GTSNPN and SVGIG (reference sequence). Trimming took 0 bases from V and 7 from J, leaving 9 bases between them. The CDR3 is 12 residues long. The entire variable domain, with the rest obtained from reference TRBV30 and TRBJ1-1, is as follows: SQTIHQWPATLVQPVGSPLSLECTVEGTSNPNLYWYRQAAGRGLQLLFYSVGIGQISSEVPQNLSASRPQDRQFILSSKKLLLSDSGFYLCAWSVGLSEAFFGQGTRLTVV.